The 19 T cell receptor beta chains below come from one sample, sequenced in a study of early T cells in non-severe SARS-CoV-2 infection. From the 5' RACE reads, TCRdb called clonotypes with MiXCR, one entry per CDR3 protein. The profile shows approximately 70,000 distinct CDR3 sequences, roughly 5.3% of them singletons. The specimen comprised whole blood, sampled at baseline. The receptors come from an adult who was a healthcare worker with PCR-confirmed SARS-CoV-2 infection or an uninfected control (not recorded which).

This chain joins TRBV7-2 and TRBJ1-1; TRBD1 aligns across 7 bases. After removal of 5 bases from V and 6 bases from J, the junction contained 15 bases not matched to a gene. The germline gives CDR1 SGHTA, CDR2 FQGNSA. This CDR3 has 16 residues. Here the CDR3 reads CASSLGTVTNFAEAFF. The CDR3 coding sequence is TGTGCCAGCAGCCTAGGGACAGTCACGAACTTCGCTGAAGCTTTCTTT.

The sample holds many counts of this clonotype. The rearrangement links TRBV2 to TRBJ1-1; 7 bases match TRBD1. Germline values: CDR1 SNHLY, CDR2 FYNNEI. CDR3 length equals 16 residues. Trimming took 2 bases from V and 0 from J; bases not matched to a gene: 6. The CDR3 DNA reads TGTGCCAGCAGTGAACCACGGGACAGCTTGAACACTGAAGCTTTCTTT. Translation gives CASSEPRDSLNTEAFF.

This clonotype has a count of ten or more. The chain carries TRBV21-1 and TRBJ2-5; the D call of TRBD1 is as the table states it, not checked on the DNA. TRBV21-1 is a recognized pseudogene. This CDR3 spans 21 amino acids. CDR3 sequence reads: CASSKVIWDRGDDLPFETQYF. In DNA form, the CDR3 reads TGTGCCAGCAGCAAAGTTATCTGGGACAGGGGCGACGACTTGCCCTTTGAGACCCAGTACTTC.

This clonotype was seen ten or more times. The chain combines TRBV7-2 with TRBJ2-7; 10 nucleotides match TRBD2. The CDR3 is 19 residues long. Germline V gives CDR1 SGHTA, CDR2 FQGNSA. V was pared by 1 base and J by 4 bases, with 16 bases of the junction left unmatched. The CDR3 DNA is TGTGCCAGCAGCTTAGACTGGACTAGCGGACCCCAGAAAAGTTACGAGCAGTACTTC. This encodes CASSLDWTSGPQKSYEQYF.

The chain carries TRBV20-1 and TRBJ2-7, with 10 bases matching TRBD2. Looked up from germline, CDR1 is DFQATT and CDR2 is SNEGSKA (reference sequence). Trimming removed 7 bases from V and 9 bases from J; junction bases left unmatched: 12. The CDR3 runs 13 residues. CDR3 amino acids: CSVATSGRRAQYF. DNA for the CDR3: TGCAGTGTCGCGACTAGCGGGCGGCGAGCGCAGTACTTC.

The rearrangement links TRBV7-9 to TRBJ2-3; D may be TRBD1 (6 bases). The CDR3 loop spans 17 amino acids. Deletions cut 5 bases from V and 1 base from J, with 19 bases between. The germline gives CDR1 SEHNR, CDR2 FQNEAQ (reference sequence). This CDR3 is CASSPSARTVRTDTQYF. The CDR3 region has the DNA TGTGCCAGCAGCCCGAGCGCCCGGACAGTTCGCACAGATACGCAGTATTTT.

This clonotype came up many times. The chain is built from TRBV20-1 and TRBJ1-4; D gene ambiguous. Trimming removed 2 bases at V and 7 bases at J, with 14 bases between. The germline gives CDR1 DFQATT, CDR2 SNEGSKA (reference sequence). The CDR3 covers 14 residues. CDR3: CSARMDGVSEKLFF. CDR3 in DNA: TGCAGTGCTAGAATGGACGGTGTTAGTGAAAAACTGTTTTTT.

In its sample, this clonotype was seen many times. The CDR3 DNA sequence: TGTGCCAGCAGCTTGGGAGGGAACGGCTACACCTTC. It yields the protein CASSLGGNGYTF. The chain joins TRBV7-9 to TRBJ1-2; D remains unclear. The V end lost 3 bases, the J end lost 8 bases, and 10 bases lay between the germline ends. CDR3 length: 12 residues. Germline loops: CDR1 SEHNR, CDR2 FQNEAQ (reference sequence).

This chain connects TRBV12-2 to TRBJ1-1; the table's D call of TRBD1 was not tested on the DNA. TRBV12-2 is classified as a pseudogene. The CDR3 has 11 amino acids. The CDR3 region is CADRVNTEAFF. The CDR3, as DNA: TGTGCAGACCGGGTGAACACTGAAGCTTTCTTT.

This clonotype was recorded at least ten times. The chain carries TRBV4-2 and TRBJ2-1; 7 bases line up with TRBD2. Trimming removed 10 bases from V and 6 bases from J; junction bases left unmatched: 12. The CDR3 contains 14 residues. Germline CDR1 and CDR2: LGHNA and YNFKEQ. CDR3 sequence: CANIPSGEGNEQFF. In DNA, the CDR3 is TGTGCCAACATCCCTAGCGGTGAGGGCAATGAGCAGTTCTTC.

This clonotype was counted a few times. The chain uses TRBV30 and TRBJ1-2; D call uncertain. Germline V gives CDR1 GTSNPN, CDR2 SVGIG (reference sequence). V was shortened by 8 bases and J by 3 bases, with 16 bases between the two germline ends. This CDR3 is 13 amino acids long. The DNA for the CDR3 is TGTGCCGCATCTATACTCCTGGACTATGGCTACACCTTC. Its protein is CAASILLDYGYTF.

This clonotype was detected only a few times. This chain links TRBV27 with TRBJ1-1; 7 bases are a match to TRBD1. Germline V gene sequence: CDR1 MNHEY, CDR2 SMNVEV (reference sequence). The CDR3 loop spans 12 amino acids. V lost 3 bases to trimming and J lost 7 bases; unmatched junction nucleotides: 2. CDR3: CASSFRDSEAFF. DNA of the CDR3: TGTGCCAGCAGTTTTAGGGACAGTGAAGCTTTCTTT.

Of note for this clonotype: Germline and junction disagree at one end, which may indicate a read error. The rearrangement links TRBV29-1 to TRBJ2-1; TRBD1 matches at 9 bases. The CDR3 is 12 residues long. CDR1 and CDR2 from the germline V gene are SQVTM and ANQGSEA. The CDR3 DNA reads TGCAGCCCTCTGACAGGGGGAAATGTGCAGTTCTTC. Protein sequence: CSPLTGGNVQFF.

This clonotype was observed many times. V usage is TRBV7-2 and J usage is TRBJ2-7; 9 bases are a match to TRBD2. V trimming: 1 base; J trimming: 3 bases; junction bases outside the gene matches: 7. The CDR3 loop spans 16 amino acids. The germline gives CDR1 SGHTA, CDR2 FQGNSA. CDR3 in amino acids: CASSLVSPSGVYEQYF. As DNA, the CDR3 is TGTGCCAGCAGCTTAGTGTCTCCTAGCGGGGTCTACGAGCAGTACTTC.

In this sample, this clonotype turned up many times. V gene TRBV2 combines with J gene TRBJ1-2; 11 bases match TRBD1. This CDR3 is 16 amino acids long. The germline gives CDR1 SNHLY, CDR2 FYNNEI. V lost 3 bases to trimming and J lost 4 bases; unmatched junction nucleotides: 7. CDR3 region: CASSDPRTGGGYGYTF. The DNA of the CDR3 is TGTGCCAGCAGTGACCCCCGGACAGGGGGCGGCTATGGCTACACCTTC.

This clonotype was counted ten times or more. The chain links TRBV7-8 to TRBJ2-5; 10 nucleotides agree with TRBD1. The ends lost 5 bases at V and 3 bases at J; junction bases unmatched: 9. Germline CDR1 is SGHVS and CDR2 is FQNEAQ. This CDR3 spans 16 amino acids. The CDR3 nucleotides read TGTGCCAGCAGCATGCCCCCCGGGACAGGGGAAGAGACCCAGTACTTC. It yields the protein CASSMPPGTGEETQYF.

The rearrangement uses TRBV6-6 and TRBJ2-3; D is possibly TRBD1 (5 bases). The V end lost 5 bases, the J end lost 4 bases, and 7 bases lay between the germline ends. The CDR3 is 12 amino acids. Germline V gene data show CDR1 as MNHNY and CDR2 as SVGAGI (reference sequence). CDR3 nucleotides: TGTGCCAGCAGTCGACAGTCAGATACGCAGTATTTT. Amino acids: CASSRQSDTQYF.

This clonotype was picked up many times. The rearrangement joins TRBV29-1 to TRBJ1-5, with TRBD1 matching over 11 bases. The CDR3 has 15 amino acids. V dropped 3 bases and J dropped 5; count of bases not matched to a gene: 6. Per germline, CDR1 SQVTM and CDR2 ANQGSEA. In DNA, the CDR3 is TGCAGCGTTGAGTTGGGGACAGGGGGAGATCAGCCCCAGCATTTT. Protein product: CSVELGTGGDQPQHF.

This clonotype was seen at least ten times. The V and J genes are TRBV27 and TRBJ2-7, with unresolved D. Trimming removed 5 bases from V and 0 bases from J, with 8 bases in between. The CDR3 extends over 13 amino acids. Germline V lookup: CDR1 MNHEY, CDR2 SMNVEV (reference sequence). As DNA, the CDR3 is TGTGCCAGCAGTCAACCTCCCTCCTACGAGCAGTACTTC. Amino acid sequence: CASSQPPSYEQYF.